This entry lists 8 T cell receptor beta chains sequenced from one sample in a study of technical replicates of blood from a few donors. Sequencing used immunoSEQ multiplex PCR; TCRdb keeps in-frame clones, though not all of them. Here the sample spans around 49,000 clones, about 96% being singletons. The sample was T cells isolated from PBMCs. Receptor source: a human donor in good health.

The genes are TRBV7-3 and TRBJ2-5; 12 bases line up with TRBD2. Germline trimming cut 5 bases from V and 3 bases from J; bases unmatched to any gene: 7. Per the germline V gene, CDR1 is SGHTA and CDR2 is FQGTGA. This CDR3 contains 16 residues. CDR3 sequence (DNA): TGTGCCAGCAGCCCGTCTAGCGGGAGGGCCGAAGAGACCCAGTACTTC. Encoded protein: CASSPSSGRAEETQYF. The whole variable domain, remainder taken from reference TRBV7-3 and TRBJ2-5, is GAGVSQTPSNKVTEKGKYVELRCDPISGHTALYWYRQSLGQGPEFLIYFQGTGAADDSGLPNDRFFAVRPEGSVSTLKIQRTERGDSAVYLCASSPSSGRAEETQYFGPGTRLLVL.

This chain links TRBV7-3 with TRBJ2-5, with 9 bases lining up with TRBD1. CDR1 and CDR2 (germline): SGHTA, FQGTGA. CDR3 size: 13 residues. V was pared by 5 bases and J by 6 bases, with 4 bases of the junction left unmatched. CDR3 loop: CASSPGTGKTQYF. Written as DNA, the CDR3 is TGTGCCAGCAGCCCCGGGACAGGGAAGACCCAGTACTTC. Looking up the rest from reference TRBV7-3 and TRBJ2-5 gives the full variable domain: GAGVSQTPSNKVTEKGKYVELRCDPISGHTALYWYRQSLGQGPEFLIYFQGTGAADDSGLPNDRFFAVRPEGSVSTLKIQRTERGDSAVYLCASSPGTGKTQYFGPGTRLLVL.

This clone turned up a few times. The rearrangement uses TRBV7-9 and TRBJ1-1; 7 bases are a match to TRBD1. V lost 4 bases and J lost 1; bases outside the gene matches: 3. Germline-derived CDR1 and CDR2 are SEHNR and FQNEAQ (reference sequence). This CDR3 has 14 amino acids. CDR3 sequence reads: CASSSRTGNTEAFF. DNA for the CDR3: TGTGCCAGCAGCTCTCGGACAGGGAACACTGAAGCTTTCTTT.

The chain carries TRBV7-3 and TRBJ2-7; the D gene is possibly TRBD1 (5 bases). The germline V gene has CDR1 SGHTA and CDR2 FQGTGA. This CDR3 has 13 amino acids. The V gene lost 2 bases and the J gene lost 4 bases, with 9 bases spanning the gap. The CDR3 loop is CASSLYRGYEQYF. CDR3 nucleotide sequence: TGTGCCAGCAGCTTATATAGGGGTTACGAGCAGTACTTC.

CDR3 amino acids: CASSYSIEADTQYF. The CDR3 DNA reads as TGTGCCAGCAGTTACTCGATAGAGGCAGATACGCAGTATTTT. V is TRBV6-5 and J is TRBJ2-3, with D unclear. V lost 0 bases and J 4 bases, leaving 8 bases between the germline ends. CDR1 and CDR2 from the germline V gene are MNHEY and SVGAGI. This CDR3 spans 14 amino acids.

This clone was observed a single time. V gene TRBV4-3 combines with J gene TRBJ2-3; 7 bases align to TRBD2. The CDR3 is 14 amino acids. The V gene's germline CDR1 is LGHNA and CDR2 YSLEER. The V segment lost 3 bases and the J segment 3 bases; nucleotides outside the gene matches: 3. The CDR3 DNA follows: TGCGCCAGCAGCCAGTGGGGGGGAACAGATACGCAGTATTTT. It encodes CASSQWGGTDTQYF.

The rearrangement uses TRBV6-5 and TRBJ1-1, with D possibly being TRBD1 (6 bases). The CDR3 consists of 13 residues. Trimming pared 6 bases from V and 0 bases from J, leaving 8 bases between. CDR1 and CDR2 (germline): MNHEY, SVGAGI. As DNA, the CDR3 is TGTGCCAGCAGAACAGGGATGAACACTGAAGCTTTCTTT. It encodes CASRTGMNTEAFF.

CDR3 DNA sequence: TGTGCCAGCAGTTTGAGTTATTTGAACACTGAAGCTTTCTTT. Translating gives CASSLSYLNTEAFF. The chain has TRBV28 and TRBJ1-1; D not certain. Germline V lookup: CDR1 MDHEN, CDR2 SYDVKM. Trimming took off 3 bases at V and 0 bases at J, with 8 bases between the two ends. This CDR3 is built from 14 residues.